A selection of T cell receptor beta chains follows, all from one sample in a study of shared clonotypes between healthy human individuals. Using immunoSEQ multiplex PCR, the repertoire was profiled, and TCRdb retains in-frame clones only, with some absent. The sample records 190,000 or so clones, 66% being singletons. Sample: memory CD4+ T cells sorted from blood. The receptors come from a man aged 25-45 years in good health. CDR3s include the opening cysteine and the closing phenylalanine or tryptophan. Fields, in order: D gene, V gene, clone size, J gene, CDR3 length, CDR3 DNA, CDR3 protein. A D gene is named only where the DNA matches it firmly. A row's size may be missing; if present it is once, few, many or a size class.

-	TRBV20-1	-	TRBJ2-4	11	TGCAGTGCTAGCGAGGGAAACATTCAGTACTTC	CSASEGNIQYF
TRBD2	TRBV27	once	TRBJ2-1	15	TGTGCCAGCAGTTCCGGGACTAGCGCCTACAATGAGCAGTTCTTC	CASSSGTSAYNEQFF
-	TRBV9	-	TRBJ2-3	14	TGTGCCAGCAGCGTAGGCACGGGAGTGGATACGCAGTATTTT	CASSVGTGVDTQYF
TRBD2	TRBV5-4	-	TRBJ2-5	16	TGTGCCAGCAGCCCCACTAGCGGGAGGGGGCCAGAGACCCAGTACTTC	CASSPTSGRGPETQYF
TRBD1	TRBV7-6	once	TRBJ1-2	14	TGTGCCAGCAGCCGGGACAGGGTGGGCTATGGCTACACCTTC	CASSRDRVGYGYTF
TRBD1	TRBV10-1	once	TRBJ2-5	15	TGCGCCAGCAGTGAAGACAGGGCCCGCCAAGAGACCCAGTACTTC	CASSEDRARQETQYF
TRBD1	TRBV19	-	TRBJ1-2	13	TGTGCCAGTAGGGAGGACAGGGTAAGCGGCTACACCTTC	CASREDRVSGYTF
-	TRBV7-9	many	TRBJ1-5	15	TGTGCCAGCAGCTTCTCGGGTTTAAGCAATCAGCCCCAGCATTTT	CASSFSGLSNQPQHF
TRBD1	TRBV14	-	TRBJ2-7	13	TGTGCCAGCAGCGAGACAGGGACCTACGAGCAGTACTTC	CASSETGTYEQYF
-	TRBV28	-	TRBJ1-5	15	TGTGCCAGCAGTTTGGAGGGGCGCCGGGGTCAGCCCCAGCATTTT	CASSLEGRRGQPQHF
-	TRBV5-8	-	TRBJ1-4	15	TGTGCCAGCAGCTGGTGGGGGGGACGTGATGAAAAACTGTTTTTT	CASSWWGGRDEKLFF
-	TRBV6-1	-	TRBJ1-1	14	TGTGCCAGCCGCCGGACTGATCGGAACACTGAAGCTTTCTTT	CASRRTDRNTEAFF
-	TRBV27	few	TRBJ1-1	14	TGTGCCACCCTCCGGGGATGGGGGAACACTGAAGCTTTCTTT	CATLRGWGNTEAFF
-	TRBV6-4	-	TRBJ1-3	14	TGTGCCAGCAGTCCAGGAGGCTCTGGAAACACCATATATTTT	CASSPGGSGNTIYF
-	TRBV11-2	-	TRBJ1-1	15	TGTGCCAGCAGCGAACCGGGGGGCCTGAACACTGAAGCTTTCTTT	CASSEPGGLNTEAFF
-	TRBV5-1	many	TRBJ2-3	13	TGCGCCAGCAGCCAAGCGGAGGCAGATACGCAGTATTTT	CASSQAEADTQYF